Sequencing of this T cell receptor (beta chain) was carried out in a study of read filtering for tumor transcriptome and immune sequencing. The CDR3 totals 16 residues. The germline V gene has CDR1 LGHNA and CDR2 YSLEER. After removal of 3 bases from V and 4 bases from J, the junction contained 5 bases not matched to a gene. This clonotype was observed many times. From roughly 390 ng of RNA, a library with molecular barcoded alpha/delta and beta/gamma adaptors was made. Each CDR3 protein gets one entry after TCRdb re-called the reads with MiXCR. The sample holds 35,000 to 40,000 distinct CDR3 sequences, approximately 15% seen once.

V usage is TRBV4-3 and J usage is TRBJ2-1; 11 bases fit TRBD2. Sequencing was done on a sample of a population of CD138-negative cells sorted from bone marrow. The TCR was taken from a donor at least 40 years old with multiple myeloma. The CDR3 DNA reads TGCGCCAGCAGCCAGACCGGGACTAGCGGTTACAATGAGCAGTTCTTC. It yields the protein CASSQTGTSGYNEQFF.